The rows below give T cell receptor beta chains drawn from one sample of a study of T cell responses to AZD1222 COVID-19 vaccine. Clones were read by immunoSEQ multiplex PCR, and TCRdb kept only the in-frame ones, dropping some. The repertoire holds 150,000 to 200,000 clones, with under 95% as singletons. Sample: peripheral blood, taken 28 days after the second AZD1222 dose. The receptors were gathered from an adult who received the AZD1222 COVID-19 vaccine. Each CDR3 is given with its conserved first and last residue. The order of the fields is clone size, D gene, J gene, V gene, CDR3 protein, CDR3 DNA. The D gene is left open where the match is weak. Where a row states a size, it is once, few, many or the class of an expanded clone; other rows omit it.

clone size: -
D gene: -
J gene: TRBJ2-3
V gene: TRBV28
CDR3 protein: CASQRTDTQYF
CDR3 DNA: TGTGCCAGCCAGCGCACAGATACGCAGTATTTT

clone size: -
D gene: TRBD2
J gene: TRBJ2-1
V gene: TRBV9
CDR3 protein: CASSASGSSYNEQFF
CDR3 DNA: TGTGCCAGCAGCGCCAGCGGGAGCTCCTACAATGAGCAGTTCTTC

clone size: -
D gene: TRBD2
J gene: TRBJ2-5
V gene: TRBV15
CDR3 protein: CATSRDLAGGLGETQYF
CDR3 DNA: TGTGCCACCAGCAGAGATCTAGCGGGAGGGCTCGGGGAGACCCAGTACTTC

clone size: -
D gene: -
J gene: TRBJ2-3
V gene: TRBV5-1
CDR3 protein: CATRQDTNTDTQYF
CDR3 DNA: TGCGCCACCCGACAGGACACGAACACAGATACGCAGTATTTT

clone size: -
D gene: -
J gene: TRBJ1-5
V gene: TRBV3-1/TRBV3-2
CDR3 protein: CASSQGSPWGQPQHF
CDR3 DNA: TGTGCCAGCAGCCAAGGGTCACCGTGGGGTCAGCCCCAGCATTTT

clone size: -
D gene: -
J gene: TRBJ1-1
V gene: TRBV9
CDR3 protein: CASSLGSGTEAFF
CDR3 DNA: TGTGCCAGCAGCTTAGGGTCGGGCACTGAAGCTTTCTTT

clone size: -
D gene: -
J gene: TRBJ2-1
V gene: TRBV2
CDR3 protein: CASSVTGSVVGEQFF
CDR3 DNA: TGTGCCAGCAGTGTTACAGGGTCGGTCGTCGGGGAGCAGTTCTTC

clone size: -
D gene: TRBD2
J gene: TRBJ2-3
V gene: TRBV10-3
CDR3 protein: CAIREGLAGGADTQYF
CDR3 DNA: TGTGCCATCAGGGAGGGACTAGCGGGAGGGGCAGATACGCAGTATTTT

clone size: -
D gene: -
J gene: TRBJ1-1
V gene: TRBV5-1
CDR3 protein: CASSLGGRGTEAFF
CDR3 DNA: TGCGCCAGCAGCTTGGGGGGACGGGGCACTGAAGCTTTCTTT

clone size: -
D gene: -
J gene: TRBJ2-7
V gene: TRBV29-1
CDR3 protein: CSVRDTTYEQYF
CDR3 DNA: TGCAGCGTTCGGGACACAACTTACGAGCAGTACTTC

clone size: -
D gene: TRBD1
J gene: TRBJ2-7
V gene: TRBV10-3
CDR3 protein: CAISDRGGDEQYF
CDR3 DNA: TGTGCCATTTCAGACAGGGGTGGCGACGAGCAGTACTTC

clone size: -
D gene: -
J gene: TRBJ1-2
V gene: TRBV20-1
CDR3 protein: CSASSGRNYGYTF
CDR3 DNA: TGCAGTGCTAGTTCAGGGCGGAACTATGGCTACACCTTC

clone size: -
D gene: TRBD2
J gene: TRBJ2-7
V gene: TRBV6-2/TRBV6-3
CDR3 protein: CASSNPVGGSDYEQYF
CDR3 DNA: TGTGCCAGCAGTAACCCCGTAGGCGGGAGTGACTACGAGCAGTACTTC

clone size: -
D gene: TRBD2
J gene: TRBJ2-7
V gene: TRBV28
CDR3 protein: CASRTSGTYEQYF
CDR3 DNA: TGTGCCAGCAGGACTAGCGGGACTTACGAGCAGTACTTC

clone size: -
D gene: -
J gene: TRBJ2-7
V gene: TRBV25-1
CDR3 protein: CASSGTTGTPYEQYF
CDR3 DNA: TGTGCCAGCAGTGGAACCACAGGGACGCCCTACGAGCAGTACTTC

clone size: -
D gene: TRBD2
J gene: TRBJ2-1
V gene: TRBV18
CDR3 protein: CASSPTGLAGTNEQFF
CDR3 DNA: TGTGCCAGCTCACCAACGGGACTAGCGGGGACCAATGAGCAGTTCTTC

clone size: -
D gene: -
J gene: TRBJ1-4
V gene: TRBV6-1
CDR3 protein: CASSEYGGRELFF
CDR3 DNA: TGTGCCAGCAGTGAATATGGTGGCAGGGAACTGTTTTTT

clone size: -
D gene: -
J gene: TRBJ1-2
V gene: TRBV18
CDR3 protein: CASSPRDRDGYTF
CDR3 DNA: TGTGCCAGCTCACCACGAGACAGAGATGGCTACACCTTC

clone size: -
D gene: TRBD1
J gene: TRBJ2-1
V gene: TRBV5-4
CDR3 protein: CASSLGTGQGNEQFF
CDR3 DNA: TGTGCCAGCAGCTTGGGGACAGGGCAGGGGAATGAGCAGTTCTTC

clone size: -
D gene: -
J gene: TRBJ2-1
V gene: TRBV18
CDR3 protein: CASSPPQGYLSSYNEQFF
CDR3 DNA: TGTGCCAGCTCACCACCGCAAGGGTACCTTAGCTCCTACAATGAGCAGTTCTTC

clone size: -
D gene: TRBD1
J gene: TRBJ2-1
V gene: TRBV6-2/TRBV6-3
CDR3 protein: CASTPFPDRVIINEQFF
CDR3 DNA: TGTGCCAGCACCCCCTTCCCGGACAGGGTGATCATCAATGAGCAGTTCTTC

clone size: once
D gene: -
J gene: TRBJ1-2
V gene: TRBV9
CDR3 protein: CASSVDDGANYGYTF
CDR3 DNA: TGTGCCAGCAGCGTAGATGATGGAGCTAACTATGGCTACACCTTC

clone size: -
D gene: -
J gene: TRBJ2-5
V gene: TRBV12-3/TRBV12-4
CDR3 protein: CASSATRETQYF
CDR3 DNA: TGTGCCAGCAGTGCAACACGAGAGACCCAGTACTTC

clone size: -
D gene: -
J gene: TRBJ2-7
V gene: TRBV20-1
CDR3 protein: CSASVRVTYEQYF
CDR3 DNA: TGCAGTGCTAGTGTCCGGGTTACCTACGAGCAGTACTTC

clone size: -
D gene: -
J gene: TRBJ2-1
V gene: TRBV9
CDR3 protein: CASSEGEGIGGNEQFF
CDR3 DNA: TGTGCCAGCAGCGAGGGAGAAGGAATCGGTGGAAATGAGCAGTTCTTC

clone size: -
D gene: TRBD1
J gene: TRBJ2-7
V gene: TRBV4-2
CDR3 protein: CASSRLGTGDREQYF
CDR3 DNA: TGTGCCAGCAGCCGCCTCGGGACAGGGGACCGCGAGCAGTACTTC

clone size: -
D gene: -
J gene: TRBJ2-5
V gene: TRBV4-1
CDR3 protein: CASSQDTGLPQETQYF
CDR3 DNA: TGCGCCAGCAGCCAAGATACGGGGCTTCCCCAAGAGACCCAGTACTTC

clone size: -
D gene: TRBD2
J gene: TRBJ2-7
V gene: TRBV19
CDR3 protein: CASSILAGAFYEQYF
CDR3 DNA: TGTGCCAGTAGTATCCTGGCGGGAGCTTTCTACGAGCAGTACTTC

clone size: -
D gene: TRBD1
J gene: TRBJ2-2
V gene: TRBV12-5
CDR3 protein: CASGATGDAGELFF
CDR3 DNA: TGTGCTAGTGGTGCGACAGGGGATGCCGGGGAGCTGTTTTTT

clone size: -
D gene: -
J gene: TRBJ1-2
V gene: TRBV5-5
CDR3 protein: CASSLGPSDRGYGYTF
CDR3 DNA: TGTGCCAGCAGCTTGGGGCCGTCGGACAGAGGATATGGCTACACCTTC

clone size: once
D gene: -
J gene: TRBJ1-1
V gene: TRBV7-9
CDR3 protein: CASSQIRGGTGAEAFF
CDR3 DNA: TGTGCCAGCAGCCAAATTCGAGGGGGGACGGGGGCTGAAGCTTTCTTT

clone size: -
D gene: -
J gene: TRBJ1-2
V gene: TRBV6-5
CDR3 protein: CASAPGGGYGYTF
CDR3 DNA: TGTGCCAGCGCGCCGGGAGGAGGCTATGGCTACACCTTC

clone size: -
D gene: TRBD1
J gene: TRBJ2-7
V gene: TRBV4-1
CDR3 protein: CASSETGISYEQYF
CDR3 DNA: TGCGCCAGCAGTGAGACAGGGATCTCCTACGAGCAGTACTTC

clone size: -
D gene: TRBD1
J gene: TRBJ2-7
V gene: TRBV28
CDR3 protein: CASSPSTGGEQYF
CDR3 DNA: TGTGCCAGCAGTCCATCTACAGGGGGTGAGCAGTACTTC

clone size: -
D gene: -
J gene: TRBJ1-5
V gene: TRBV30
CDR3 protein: CAWGRAQPQHF
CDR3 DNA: TGTGCCTGGGGGCGGGCCCAGCCCCAGCATTTT

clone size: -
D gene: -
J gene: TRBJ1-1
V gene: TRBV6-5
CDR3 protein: CASSISGTEAFF
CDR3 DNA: TGTGCCAGCAGCATAAGCGGGACTGAAGCTTTCTTT

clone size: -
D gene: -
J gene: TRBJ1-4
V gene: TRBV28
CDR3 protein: CASTTTNEKLFF
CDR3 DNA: TGTGCTTCAACCACGACGAATGAAAAACTGTTTTTT

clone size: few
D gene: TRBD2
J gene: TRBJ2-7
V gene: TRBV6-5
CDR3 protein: CASSWTSGSSYEQYF
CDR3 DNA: TGTGCCAGCAGTTGGACTAGCGGGAGCTCCTACGAGCAGTACTTC

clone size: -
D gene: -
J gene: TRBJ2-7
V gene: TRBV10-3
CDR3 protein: CAISAQGHYEQYF
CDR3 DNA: TGTGCCATCAGTGCTCAGGGGCACTACGAGCAGTACTTC

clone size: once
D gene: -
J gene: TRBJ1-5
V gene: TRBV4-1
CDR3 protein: CAITIWIFQPQHF
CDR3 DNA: TGCGCCATAACTATCTGGATATTTCAGCCCCAGCATTTT

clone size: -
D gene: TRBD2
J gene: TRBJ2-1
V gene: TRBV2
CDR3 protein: CASSELAGDYNEQFF
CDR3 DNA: TGTGCCAGCAGTGAATTAGCGGGAGACTACAATGAGCAGTTCTTC

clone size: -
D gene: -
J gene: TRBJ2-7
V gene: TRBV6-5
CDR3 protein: CASITSVLYEQYF
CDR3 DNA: TGTGCCAGCATCACCTCCGTCCTCTACGAGCAGTACTTC

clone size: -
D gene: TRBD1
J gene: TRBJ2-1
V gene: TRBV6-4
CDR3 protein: CASSDTWDRGDEQFF
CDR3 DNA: TGTGCCAGCAGTGACACATGGGACAGGGGTGATGAGCAGTTCTTC

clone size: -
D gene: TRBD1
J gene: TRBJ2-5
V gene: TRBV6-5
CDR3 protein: CASSYGRGSAETQYF
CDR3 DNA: TGTGCCAGCAGTTACGGCAGGGGGTCCGCGGAGACCCAGTACTTC

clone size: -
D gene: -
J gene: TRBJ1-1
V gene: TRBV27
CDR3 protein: CASSLEATISGNTEAFF
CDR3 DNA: TGTGCCAGCAGTTTAGAGGCCACAATTTCCGGGAACACTGAAGCTTTCTTT

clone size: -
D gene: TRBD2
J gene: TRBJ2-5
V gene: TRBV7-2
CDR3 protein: CASRGLGRAGRETQYF
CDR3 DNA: TGTGCCAGCAGGGGGTTAGGCCGAGCGGGAAGGGAGACCCAGTACTTC

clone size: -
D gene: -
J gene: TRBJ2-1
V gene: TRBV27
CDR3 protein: CASSLVHYNEQFF
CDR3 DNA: TGTGCCAGCAGTTTAGTTCACTACAATGAGCAGTTCTTC

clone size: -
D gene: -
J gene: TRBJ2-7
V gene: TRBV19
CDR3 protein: CASSIEGRGPYEQYF
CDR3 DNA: TGTGCCAGTAGTATAGAGGGCAGGGGACCCTACGAGCAGTACTTC

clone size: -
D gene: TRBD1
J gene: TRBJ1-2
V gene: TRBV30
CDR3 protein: CAWSGDRRDYTF
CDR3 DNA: TGTGCCTGGAGCGGGGACAGACGTGACTACACCTTC

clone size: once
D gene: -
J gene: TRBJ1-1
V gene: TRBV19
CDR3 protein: CASSIWSDRNTEAFF
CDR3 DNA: TGTGCCAGTAGTATTTGGTCGGACAGGAACACTGAAGCTTTCTTT

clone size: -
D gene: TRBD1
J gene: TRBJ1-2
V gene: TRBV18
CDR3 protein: CASSPTGVQGYTF
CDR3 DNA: TGTGCCAGCTCACCGACAGGGGTCCAGGGCTACACCTTC

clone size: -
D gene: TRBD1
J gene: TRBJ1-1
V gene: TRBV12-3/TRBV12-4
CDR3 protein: CASDTGVGTEAFF
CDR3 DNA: TGTGCCAGCGATACAGGGGTAGGCACTGAAGCTTTCTTT

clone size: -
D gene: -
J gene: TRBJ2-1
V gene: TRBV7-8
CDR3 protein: CASSFAASSYNEQFF
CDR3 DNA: TGTGCCAGCAGCTTCGCGGCCAGCTCCTACAATGAGCAGTTCTTC

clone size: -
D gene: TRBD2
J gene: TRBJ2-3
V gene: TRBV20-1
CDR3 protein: CSASWREGPRADTQYF
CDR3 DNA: TGCAGTGCTAGTTGGCGGGAGGGCCCTCGAGCAGATACGCAGTATTTT

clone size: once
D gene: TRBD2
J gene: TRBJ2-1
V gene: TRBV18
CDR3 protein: CASASGLAGVLSYNEQFF
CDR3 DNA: TGTGCCAGCGCCTCAGGACTAGCGGGAGTTCTTTCCTACAATGAGCAGTTCTTC

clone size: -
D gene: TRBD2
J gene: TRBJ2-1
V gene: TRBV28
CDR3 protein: CASKGSSGMPPSPGQFF
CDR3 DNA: TGTGCCAGCAAAGGATCCAGCGGGATGCCTCCCTCCCCGGGGCAGTTCTTC

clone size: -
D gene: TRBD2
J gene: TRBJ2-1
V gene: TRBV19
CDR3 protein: CASSIDLAGYNEQFF
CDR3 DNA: TGTGCCAGTAGTATAGACTTAGCGGGCTACAATGAGCAGTTCTTC

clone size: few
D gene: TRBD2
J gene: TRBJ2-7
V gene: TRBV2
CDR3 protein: CASSRVAGFYEQYF
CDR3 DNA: TGTGCCAGCAGTCGGGTAGCGGGCTTTTACGAGCAGTACTTC

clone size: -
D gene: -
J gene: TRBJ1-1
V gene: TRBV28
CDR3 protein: CASSFGLEGTEAFF
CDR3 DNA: TGTGCCAGCAGTTTTGGGCTGGAGGGCACTGAAGCTTTCTTT

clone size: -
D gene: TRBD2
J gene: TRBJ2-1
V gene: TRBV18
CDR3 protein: CASSPLFGLASNEQFF
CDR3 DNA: TGTGCCAGCTCACCACTCTTCGGACTAGCGTCAAATGAGCAGTTCTTC